Below, 23 T cell receptor beta chains from the same sample are listed, as sequenced in a study of shared clonotypes between healthy human individuals. Using immunoSEQ multiplex PCR, the repertoire was profiled, and TCRdb retains in-frame clones only, with some absent. In the table there are about 1 million clones, about 70% of which are singletons. What was sequenced was memory CD4+ T cells sorted from blood. The subset here: CD45RA-negative fraction. All receptors derive from a man aged 18 to 30 in good health.

The chain has TRBV6-6 and TRBJ2-7; D not certain. The germline V gene has CDR1 MNHNY and CDR2 SVGAGI (reference sequence). Trimming took off 2 bases at V and 3 bases at J, with 5 bases between the two ends. The CDR3 contains 12 residues. Here the CDR3 DNA reads TGTGCCAGCAGTTACCTCATCTACGAGCAGTACTTC. It yields the protein CASSYLIYEQYF.

A remark on this clone: This sample includes further DNA sequences coding for the same CDR3. The chain is built from TRBV18 and TRBJ2-3; 8 bases map to TRBD1. The V segment lost 4 bases and the J segment 2 bases; nucleotides outside the gene matches: 2. The germline V gene has CDR1 KGHSH and CDR2 LQKENI. The CDR3 is made up of 14 amino acids. CDR3 loop: CASSLQGATDTQYF. The CDR3 nucleotides read TGTGCCAGCTCACTTCAGGGGGCCACAGATACGCAGTATTTT. Full variable domain (rest looked up from reference TRBV18 and TRBJ2-3): NAGVMQNPRHLVRRRGQEARLRCSPMKGHSHVYWYRQLPEEGLKFMVYLQKENIIDESGMPKERFSAEFPKEGPSILRIQQVVRGDSAAYFCASSLQGATDTQYFGPGTRLTVL.

This chain joins TRBV5-1 and TRBJ1-6; unclear D gene. V was cut by 0 bases and J by 8 bases, with 9 bases left in between. Germline CDR1 and CDR2: SGHRS and YFSETQ. The CDR3 consists of 14 residues. The CDR3 is CASSLVPQDSPLHF. In nucleotides, the CDR3 is TGCGCCAGCAGCTTGGTGCCTCAGGATTCACCCCTCCACTTT.

This clone was counted at least ten times. In the same sample, other DNA sequences code for this CDR3. This chain joins TRBV5-6 and TRBJ2-3; D remains ambiguous. From germline, CDR1 is SGHDT and CDR2 YYEEEE. V was pared by 2 bases and J by 3 bases, with 7 bases between. This CDR3 comprises 13 residues. The CDR3 DNA reads as TGTGCCAGCAGCTTAAAGGGAACAGATACGCAGTATTTT. Translation gives CASSLKGTDTQYF.

The CDR3 nucleotides read TGTGCCAGCAGCTCCCATTGGGGGGCGAGCTATGGCTACACCTTC. It specifies CASSSHWGASYGYTF. The chain recombines TRBV5-5 with TRBJ1-2; a weak D match, TRBD1 (6 bases). Trimming removed 3 bases from V and 4 bases from J, with 16 bases in between. The CDR3 length is 15 residues. Germline V gene sequence: CDR1 SGHKS, CDR2 YYEKEE (reference sequence).

This clone was seen a handful of times. The chain links TRBV7-9 to TRBJ2-5; the D is unclear. This CDR3 spans 14 amino acids. Per germline, CDR1 SEHNR and CDR2 FQNEAQ (reference sequence). With 1 base removed from V and 4 bases from J, the gap between germline ends came to 10 bases. The chain's CDR3 is CASSLGLGLETQYF. CDR3 coding DNA: TGTGCCAGCAGCTTAGGTCTGGGATTAGAGACCCAGTACTTC.

In its sample, this clone was seen once. The chain recombines TRBV4-2 with TRBJ1-2; 9 positions agree with TRBD1. This CDR3 is 15 amino acids long. Losses at the gene ends were 5 bases for V and 5 bases for J; bases not matched to a gene: 9. CDR1 and CDR2 (germline): LGHNA, YNFKEQ. CDR3 loop: CASSLRTGDLYGYTF. The CDR3 nucleotides read TGTGCCAGCAGCTTGAGGACAGGGGATCTATATGGCTACACCTTC.

This clone showed up just once. This rearrangement joins TRBV4-1 to TRBJ2-3, with D perhaps TRBD2 (6 bases). This CDR3 region has 17 residues. Deletions cut 3 bases from V and 2 bases from J, with 18 bases between. Germline CDR1 reads MGHRA; CDR2 reads YSYEKL. The DNA of the CDR3 is TGCGCCAGCAGCCAGGCCCCTAGCGACATATACACAGATACGCAGTATTTT. Translation gives CASSQAPSDIYTDTQYF.

The chain has TRBV5-6 and TRBJ1-2; 8 bases agree with TRBD1. Germline CDR1 reads SGHDT; CDR2 reads YYEEEE. Losses at the gene ends were 5 bases for V and 4 bases for J; bases not matched to a gene: 13. CDR3 length: 16 residues. The CDR3 DNA sequence: TGTGCCAGCAGTAAAGGAAGACAGGGGTCTATCTATGGCTACACCTTC. This encodes CASSKGRQGSIYGYTF. The full variable domain, its missing parts supplied by reference TRBV5-6 and TRBJ1-2, is DAGVTQSPTHLIKTRGQQVTLRCSPKSGHDTVSWYQQALGQGPQFIFQYYEEEERQRGNFPDRFSGHQFPNYSSELNVNALLLGDSALYLCASSKGRQGSIYGYTFGSGTRLTVV.

The chain uses TRBV6-5 and TRBJ2-7; D may be TRBD1 (5 bases). There are 15 residues in the CDR3. Trimming removed 0 bases from V and 0 bases from J, with 9 bases in between. Looked up from germline, CDR1 is MNHEY and CDR2 is SVGAGI. The DNA of the CDR3 is TGTGCCAGCAGTTACTCGATAGACAGCTCCTACGAGCAGTACTTC. Its translation is CASSYSIDSSYEQYF.

The J gene is TRBJ1-6, the V gene TRBV28; D possibly corresponds to TRBD1 (5 bases). The CDR3 has 14 residues. V lost 6 bases and J lost 5, with 11 bases in between. Looked up from germline, CDR1 is MDHEN and CDR2 is SYDVKM. DNA of the CDR3: TGTGCCAGCAGCGGACATCTTAATAATTCACCCCTCCACTTT. It translates to CASSGHLNNSPLHF.

The rearrangement uses TRBV11-2 and TRBJ1-1; the D is unclear. Germline V gene lookup returns CDR1 SGHAT and CDR2 FQNNGV. This CDR3 has 15 residues. The V and J ends lost 1 base and 3 bases respectively, with 12 bases between them. The CDR3 sequence: CASSLGIRSDTEAFF. Here the CDR3 DNA reads TGTGCCAGCAGCTTAGGAATCAGGTCAGACACTGAAGCTTTCTTT.

The V call is TRBV9, the J call TRBJ1-1; a possible D gene is TRBD1 (5 bases). The germline gives CDR1 SGDLS, CDR2 YYNGEE. Between the trimmed V and J ends, which lost 4 bases and 5 bases, there was a span of 12 bases. This CDR3 has 13 residues. The chain's CDR3 is CASSNFGGTEAFF. Here the CDR3 DNA reads TGTGCCAGCAGCAACTTTGGGGGGACTGAAGCTTTCTTT.

This clone was observed a single time. V and J are TRBV9 and TRBJ2-2; TRBD1 or TRBD2 may be the D gene (6 bases each). Germline CDR1 SGDLS, CDR2 YYNGEE. The V end was cut by 0 bases, the J end by 2 bases, with 11 bases between. The CDR3 has 16 residues. The CDR3 DNA is TGTGCCAGCAGCGTAGGGGGGGCCCCCAACACCGGGGAGCTGTTTTTT. Amino acid sequence: CASSVGGAPNTGELFF.

This chain uses TRBV5-4 with TRBJ1-4, with D tentatively TRBD1 (5 bases). CDR1 and CDR2 from the germline V gene are SGHNT and YYREEE (reference sequence). The V and J ends lost 3 bases and 8 bases respectively, with 20 bases between them. The CDR3 loop spans 16 amino acids. The CDR3: CASSSQGPGVGEKLFF. The CDR3 bases are TGTGCCAGCAGCTCCCAGGGTCCGGGGGTTGGAGAAAAACTGTTTTTT.

The gene calls are TRBV15 and TRBJ2-5; D gene uncertain. Germline CDR1 and CDR2: LNHNV and YYDKDF (reference sequence). V was shortened by 0 bases and J by 5 bases, with 13 bases between the two germline ends. The CDR3 sequence is 15 residues long. DNA for the CDR3: TGTGCCACCAGCAGAGATCCACACCCCGGGGAGACCCAGTACTTC. Translating it yields CATSRDPHPGETQYF.

This clone appeared a few times. An end of the junction differs from the germline gene, which may be a read error. The chain couples TRBV7-7 to TRBJ1-1; D unclear. The germline V gene has CDR1 SSHAT and CDR2 FNYEAQ (reference sequence). CDR3 size: 13 residues. Here the CDR3 DNA reads TGTGCTAGCAGCTTAAGGACGAACACTGAAGCTTTCTTT. Translating it yields CASSLRTNTEAFF.

The chain recombines TRBV6-5 with TRBJ2-1; D is perhaps TRBD2 (6 bases). Germline CDR1 MNHEY, CDR2 SVGAGI. V lost 1 base and J 6 bases, leaving 13 bases between the germline ends. CDR3 length equals 15 residues. CDR3 DNA: TGTGCCAGCAGTTACTTCGGGACTGGTCTCAATGAGCAGTTCTTC. Protein sequence: CASSYFGTGLNEQFF.

As for this clone: Compared with germline, one end of the junction differs, possibly owing to a read error. This sequence joins TRBV28 and TRBJ2-7; TRBD1 matches at 8 bases. Germline V CDR1 and CDR2: MDHEN, SYDVKM. This CDR3 contains 16 residues. The CDR3 spells CACSNGQGYSAYEQYF. CDR3 coding DNA: TGTGCCTGCAGTAACGGACAGGGATATTCGGCCTACGAGCAGTACTTC.

The table lists this clone with a few counts. The chain links TRBV5-4 to TRBJ1-2; possibly TRBD1 for D (6 bases). V lost 1 base, J lost 5 bases, and 12 bases lay in between. The CDR3 has 14 residues. The germline gives CDR1 SGHNT, CDR2 YYREEE (reference sequence). CDR3 residues: CASSLSWTEYGYTF. The CDR3 coding sequence is TGTGCCAGCAGCTTGTCCTGGACAGAATATGGCTACACCTTC.

This clone was seen more than once but under ten times. The identical CDR3 is also encoded by other nucleotide sequences in the sample. The chain combines TRBV5-1 with TRBJ2-7; D is unresolved. CDR3 length: 13 amino acids. Germline assignment: CDR1 SGHRS and CDR2 YFSETQ. V was pared by 1 base and J by 3 bases, with 8 bases between. The chain's CDR3 is CASSLLPHYEQYF. The CDR3 DNA reads TGCGCCAGCAGCTTGCTCCCTCACTACGAGCAGTACTTC.

This sequence joins TRBV5-1 and TRBJ1-3; no clear D gene. V was trimmed by 7 bases and J by 0 bases, leaving 11 bases between them. Germline V CDR1 and CDR2: SGHRS, YFSETQ. The CDR3 spans 14 residues. The CDR3: CASRSVLSGNTIYF. CDR3 nucleotides: TGCGCCAGCCGTTCAGTGCTCTCTGGAAACACCATATATTTT.

This chain joins TRBV6-1 and TRBJ1-2, with unresolved D. CDR1 is MNHNS and CDR2 is SASEGT in the germline V gene. This CDR3 has 13 residues. Trimming pared 6 bases from V and 5 bases from J, leaving 13 bases between. In DNA form, the CDR3 reads TGTGCCAGCAGCCCTCCTCATCTATATGGCTACACCTTC. This translates into CASSPPHLYGYTF.